The rows below give T cell receptor beta chains drawn from one sample of a study of OX40 agonist ivuxolimab in advanced cancers. Profiled with immunoSEQ multiplex PCR; TCRdb holds only in-frame clones, not every one. The table records 80,000 to 95,000 clones, around 92% of them present only once. The sample here was CD4+ or CD8+ T cells sorted from blood, taken in a trial of the OX40 agonist ivuxolimab. All receptors derive from an adult with an advanced solid tumor such as melanoma, head and neck, liver or kidney cancer. CDR3s include the opening cysteine and the closing phenylalanine or tryptophan. D genes are given only for firm matches. Size is omitted from some rows. Given values are once, few, many or a class for expanded clones.

d_call	v_call	j_call	clone_size	cdr3_nt	cdr3_aa
-	TRBV19	TRBJ2-7	once	TGTGCCAGTAGAACCGTGGGGGGCGAGCAGTACTTC	CASRTVGGEQYF
-	TRBV5-1	TRBJ1-6	-	TGCGCCAGCAGCTTGTTTACAGATCCTAATTCACCCCTCCACTTT	CASSLFTDPNSPLHF
-	TRBV5-1	TRBJ2-3	-	TGCGCCAGCAGTTCCAGCGCAAGCACAGATACGCAGTATTTT	CASSSSASTDTQYF
-	TRBV2	TRBJ1-1	-	TGTGCCAGCACCCAGCAGAACACTGAAGCTTTCTTT	CASTQQNTEAFF
-	TRBV5-4	TRBJ2-5	few	TGTGCCAGCAGCTTGGCCGGAATACAAGAGACCCAGTACTTC	CASSLAGIQETQYF
TRBD2	TRBV12-5	TRBJ2-2	-	TGTGCTAGTGGTCGTTGGACAGGCGGGACTAGCGGGAGGGCCGGGGAGCTGTTTTTT	CASGRWTGGTSGRAGELFF
TRBD1	TRBV5-4	TRBJ1-2	-	TGTGCCAGCAGCACCGGGACAGGCGTTGGCTACACCTTC	CASSTGTGVGYTF
-	TRBV27	TRBJ2-1	-	TGTGCCAGCAGAGGGGCGGGGCTCAATGAGCAGTTCTTC	CASRGAGLNEQFF
TRBD1	TRBV6-4	TRBJ2-2	-	TGTGCCAGCAGAGAACAGGGGGCTACAAGCACCGGGGAGCTGTTTTTT	CASREQGATSTGELFF
-	TRBV19	TRBJ2-2	-	TGTGCCACCTCTTTGGACATTCTCAACCTGAACACCGGGGAGCTGTTTTTT	CATSLDILNLNTGELFF
-	TRBV14	TRBJ2-4	-	TGTGCCAGCAGCCAAGTGGGTGGAGTCACCCGCGGCTTCGCCAAAAACATTCAGTACTTC	CASSQVGGVTRGFAKNIQYF